The rows below give T cell receptor beta chains drawn from one sample of a study of beta chain features in type 1 diabetes. Sequencing used immunoSEQ multiplex PCR; TCRdb keeps in-frame clones, though not all of them. The table lists hundreds of thousands of clones, 15% of them singletons. Sample: naive CD4+ T cells from blood. Receptors originate from a man in his late teens or twenties with type 1 diabetes. The CDR3 runs from the conserved cysteine through the conserved F or W. The D gene is left open where the match is weak. Not every row has a clone size; where given, it reads once, few, many or a size class.

J | D | size | V | DNA | CDR3
TRBJ2-1 | . | . | TRBV30 | TGTGCCTGGAGTCCAGCGGATGAGCAGTTCTTC | CAWSPADEQFF
TRBJ2-1 | TRBD1 | few | TRBV7-2 | TGTGCCAGCAGCTTAGCACAGGGGTCCCTTCGCTTCTTC | CASSLAQGSLRFF
TRBJ2-7 | . | . | TRBV30 | TGTGCCTGGAGTCATGGCCAGTACGAGCAGTACTTC | CAWSHGQYEQYF
TRBJ2-1 | . | few | TRBV7-2 | TGTGCCAGCAGCTCGCGGGACTTACCGTCTAGAAATGAGCAGTTCTTC | CASSSRDLPSRNEQFF
TRBJ1-5 | . | few | TRBV7-9 | TGTGCCAGCAGTCGAGCGACGGCGGCAGGGCAGCCCCAGCATTTT | CASSRATAAGQPQHF
TRBJ2-3 | . | . | TRBV14 | TGTGCCAGCAGCCAAGACATCTGGCCATCGCTTAGCACAGATACGCAGTATTTT | CASSQDIWPSLSTDTQYF
TRBJ2-7 | . | . | TRBV7-9 | TGTGCCAGCAGCTTAGACTTGGTTTACTACGAGCAGTACTTC | CASSLDLVYYEQYF
TRBJ2-1 | TRBD2 | . | TRBV16 | TGTGCCAGCAGCCGAGGACTAGCGTCCTACAATGAGCAGTTCTTC | CASSRGLASYNEQFF
TRBJ2-7 | TRBD1 | . | TRBV7-9 | TGTGCCAGCAACCGAGGACAGGGGGTTGAGCAGTACTTC | CASNRGQGVEQYF
TRBJ2-7 | . | few | TRBV27 | TGTGCCAGCAGTTGGAGTTATGACAGCTACGAGCAGTACTTC | CASSWSYDSYEQYF
TRBJ2-5 | TRBD2 | . | TRBV9 | TGTGCCAGCAGCGTAGGGTCGCTAGCGGGGGGACAAGAGACCCAGTACTTC | CASSVGSLAGGQETQYF
TRBJ2-7 | TRBD1 | . | TRBV6-6 | TGTGCCAGCAGTTTCGGGACAGGGTACTACGAGCAGTACTTC | CASSFGTGYYEQYF
TRBJ2-5 | . | . | TRBV6-5 | TGTGCCAGCAGTTACTCCGGGAACCAAGAGACCCAGTACTTC | CASSYSGNQETQYF
TRBJ1-3 | TRBD1 | few | TRBV4-3 | TGCGCCAGCAGCCAAGACGGACAGGAGTCTGGAAACACCATATATTTT | CASSQDGQESGNTIYF